This TCR beta chain was sequenced during a study of cytomegalovirus exposure and HLA in healthy donors. Study-level background: In a later analysis, it was reported that the approximately 120 validation repertoires had been produced on the same platform as the roughly 610 repertoires belonging to the first cohort.

Germline-derived CDR1 and CDR2 are KGHSH and LQKENI. V lost 1 base and J lost 0, with 10 bases in between. CDR3 length: 16 residues. As for this clone: Its antigen is currently unknown. The identical CDR3 is also encoded by other nucleotide sequences in the sample.

Findings and caveats of the study: Reportedly, cytomegalovirus status was diagnosed with high sensitivity and specificity. TCR beta chains numbering more than 150 were designated cytomegalovirus-associated. First-cohort TCR clusters were later found to tend to co-occur in the 120 or so validation repertoires.

Libraries were prepared by immunoSEQ multiplex PCR; TCRdb keeps only in-frame clonotypes and omits some of them. The profile covers 150,000 to 200,000 clones, with 86% appearing a single time and roughly 1.5% taken by the ten largest. The receptor's source is a woman in her late teens or twenties in good health and CMV-seronegative. The V gene is TRBV18, the J gene TRBJ2-1; D is perhaps TRBD2 (5 bases). Sequenced sample: PBMCs. Here the CDR3 reads CASSPLAPSSYNEQFF. The CDR3 nucleotides are TGTGCCAGCTCACCACTAGCGCCGAGCTCCTACAATGAGCAGTTCTTC.